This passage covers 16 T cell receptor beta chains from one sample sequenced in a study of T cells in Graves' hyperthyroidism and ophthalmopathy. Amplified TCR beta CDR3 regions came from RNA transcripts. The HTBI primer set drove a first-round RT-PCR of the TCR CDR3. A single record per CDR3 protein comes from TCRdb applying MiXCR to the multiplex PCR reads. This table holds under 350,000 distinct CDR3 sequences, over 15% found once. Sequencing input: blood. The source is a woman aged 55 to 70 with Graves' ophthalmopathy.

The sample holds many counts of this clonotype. This CDR3 is CASSLRPNPSFDQPQHF. CDR3 in DNA: TGTGCCAGCAGTTTACGTCCTAACCCTTCCTTCGATCAGCCCCAGCATTTT. This chain links TRBV27 with TRBJ1-5, with unresolved D. The germline CDR1 and CDR2 sequences are MNHEY and SMNVEV (reference sequence). This CDR3 has 17 amino acids. Trimming removed 2 bases at V and 5 bases at J, with 19 bases between.

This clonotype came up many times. CDR3 in amino acids: CSAILAGHTYNEQFF. The CDR3 coding sequence is TGCAGTGCTATCCTAGCGGGGCATACCTACAATGAGCAGTTCTTC. The chain links TRBV20-1 to TRBJ2-1; 9 bases agree with TRBD2. The V gene's germline CDR1 is DFQATT and CDR2 SNEGSKA (reference sequence). The J segment lost 2 bases and the V segment lost 4 bases, leaving 6 bases of the junction unmatched. This CDR3 has 15 residues.

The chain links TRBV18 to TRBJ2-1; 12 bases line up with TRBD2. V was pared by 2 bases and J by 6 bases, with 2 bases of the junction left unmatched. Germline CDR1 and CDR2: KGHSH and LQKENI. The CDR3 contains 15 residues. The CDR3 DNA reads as TGTGCCAGCTCACCATCACTAGCGGGAGGCAATGAGCAGTTCTTC. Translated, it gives CASSPSLAGGNEQFF. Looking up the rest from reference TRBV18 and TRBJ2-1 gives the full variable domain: NAGVMQNPRHLVRRRGQEARLRCSPMKGHSHVYWYRQLPEEGLKFMVYLQKENIIDESGMPKERFSAEFPKEGPSILRIQQVVRGDSAAYFCASSPSLAGGNEQFFGPGTRLTVL.

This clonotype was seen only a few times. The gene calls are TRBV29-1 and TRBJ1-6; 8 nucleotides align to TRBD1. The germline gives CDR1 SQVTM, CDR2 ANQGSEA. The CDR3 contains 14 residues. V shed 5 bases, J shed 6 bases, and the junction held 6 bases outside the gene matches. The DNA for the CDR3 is TGCAGCGTTAAACAGGGGGATCTTAATTCACCCCTCCACTTT. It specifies CSVKQGDLNSPLHF. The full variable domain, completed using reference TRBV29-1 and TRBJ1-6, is SAVISQKPSRDICQRGTSLTIQCQVDSQVTMMFWYRQQPGQSLTLIATANQGSEATYESGFVIDKFPISRPNLTFSTLTVSNMSPEDSSIYLCSVKQGDLNSPLHFGNGTRLTVT.

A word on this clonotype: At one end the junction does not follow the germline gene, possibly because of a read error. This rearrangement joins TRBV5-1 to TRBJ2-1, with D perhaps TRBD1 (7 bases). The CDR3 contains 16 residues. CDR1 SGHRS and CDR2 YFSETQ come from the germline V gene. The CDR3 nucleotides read TGCGCCAGCAGCTCCCCCCAGGGGGGTGCTGCCGGGGAGCAGTCCTTC. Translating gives CASSSPQGGAAGEQSF.

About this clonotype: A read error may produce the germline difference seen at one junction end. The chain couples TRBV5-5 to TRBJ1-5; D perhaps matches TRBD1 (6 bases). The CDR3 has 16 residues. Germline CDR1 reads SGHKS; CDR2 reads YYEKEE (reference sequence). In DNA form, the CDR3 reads TGCGCCAGCAGCCAAAGGGCAGGGACAACGGGTCAGCCCCAGCATTTT. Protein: CASSQRAGTTGQPQHF.

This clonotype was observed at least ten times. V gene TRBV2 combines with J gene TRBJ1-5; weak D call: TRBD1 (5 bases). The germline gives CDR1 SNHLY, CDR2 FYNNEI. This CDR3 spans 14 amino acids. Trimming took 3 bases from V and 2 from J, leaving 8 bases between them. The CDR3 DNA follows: TGTGCCAGCAGTGAGGGGGGGGGCAATCAGCCCCAGCATTTT. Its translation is CASSEGGGNQPQHF. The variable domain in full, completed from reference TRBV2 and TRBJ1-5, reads EPEVTQTPSHQVTQMGQEVILRCVPISNHLYFYWYRQILGQKVEFLVSFYNNEISEKSEIFDDQFSVERPDGSNFTLKIRSTKLEDSAMYFCASSEGGGNQPQHFGDGTRLSIL.

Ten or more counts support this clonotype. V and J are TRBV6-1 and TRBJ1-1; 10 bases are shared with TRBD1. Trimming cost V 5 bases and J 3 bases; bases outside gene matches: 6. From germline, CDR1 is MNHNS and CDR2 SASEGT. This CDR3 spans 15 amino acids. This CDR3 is CASSSRGTGDTEAFF. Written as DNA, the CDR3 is TGTGCCAGCAGTTCCAGGGGGACAGGGGACACTGAAGCTTTCTTT.

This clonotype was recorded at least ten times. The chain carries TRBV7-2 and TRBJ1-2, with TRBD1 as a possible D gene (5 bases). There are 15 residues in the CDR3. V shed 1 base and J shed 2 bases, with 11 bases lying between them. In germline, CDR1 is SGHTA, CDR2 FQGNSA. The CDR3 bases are TGTGCCAGCAGCTTAGTTTGGGGGGGGAACTATGGCTACACCTTC. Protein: CASSLVWGGNYGYTF.

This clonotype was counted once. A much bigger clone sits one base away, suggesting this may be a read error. CDR3 in amino acids: CGSSLVWASGEQETQYF. For the CDR3, the DNA is TGTGGCAGCAGCTTAGTATGGGCTAGCGGAGAACAAGAGACCCAGTACTTC. The chain combines TRBV11-2 with TRBJ2-5, with TRBD2 identical over 7 bases. This CDR3 has 17 residues. Germline V gives CDR1 SGHAT, CDR2 FQNNGV.

CDR3 bases: TGTGCCAGCCACCGGGACCTGAGCTCCTACGAGCAGTACTTC. Its protein is CASHRDLSSYEQYF. The J gene is TRBJ2-7, the V gene TRBV6-1; either TRBD1 or TRBD2 may supply D (5 bases each). Trimming removed 8 bases at V and 0 bases at J, with 14 bases between. Germline assignment: CDR1 MNHNS and CDR2 SASEGT. There are 14 residues in the CDR3.

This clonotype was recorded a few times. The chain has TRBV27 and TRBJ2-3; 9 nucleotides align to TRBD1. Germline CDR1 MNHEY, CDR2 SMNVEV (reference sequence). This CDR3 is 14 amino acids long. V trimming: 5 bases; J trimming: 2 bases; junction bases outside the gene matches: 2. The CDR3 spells CASSGDRATDTQYF. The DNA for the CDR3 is TGTGCCAGCAGTGGGGACAGGGCCACAGATACGCAGTATTTT.

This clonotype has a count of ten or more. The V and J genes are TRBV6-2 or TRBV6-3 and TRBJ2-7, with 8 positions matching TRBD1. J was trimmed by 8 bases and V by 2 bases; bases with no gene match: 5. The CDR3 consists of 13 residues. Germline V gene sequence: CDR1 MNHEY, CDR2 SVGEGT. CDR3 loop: CASSYVDRAQQYF. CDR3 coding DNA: TGTGCCAGCAGTTACGTGGACAGGGCCCAGCAGTACTTC.

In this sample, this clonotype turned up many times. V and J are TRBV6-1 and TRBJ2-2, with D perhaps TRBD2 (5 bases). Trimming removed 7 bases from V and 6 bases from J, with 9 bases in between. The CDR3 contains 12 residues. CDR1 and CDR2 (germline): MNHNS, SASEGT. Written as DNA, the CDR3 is TGTGCCAGCATCGGTAGCGCCGGGGAGCTGTTTTTT. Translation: CASIGSAGELFF.

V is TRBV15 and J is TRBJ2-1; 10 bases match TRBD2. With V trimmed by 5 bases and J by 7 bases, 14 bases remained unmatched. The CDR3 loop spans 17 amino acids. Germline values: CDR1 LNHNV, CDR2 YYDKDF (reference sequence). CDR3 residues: CATSSRGGLAGDNEQFF. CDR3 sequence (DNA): TGTGCCACCAGCTCAAGAGGTGGTCTAGCGGGAGATAATGAGCAGTTCTTC.

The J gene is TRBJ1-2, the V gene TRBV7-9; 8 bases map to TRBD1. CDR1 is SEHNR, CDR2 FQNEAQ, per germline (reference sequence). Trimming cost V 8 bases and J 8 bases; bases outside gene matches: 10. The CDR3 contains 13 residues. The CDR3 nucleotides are TGTGCCAGCGGTCGCAAACAGGGGGAGGGCTACACCTTC. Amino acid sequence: CASGRKQGEGYTF. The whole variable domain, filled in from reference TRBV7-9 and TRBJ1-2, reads DTGVSQNPRHKITKRGQNVTFRCDPISEHNRLYWYRQTLGQGPEFLTYFQNEAQLEKSRLLSDRFSAERPKGSFSTLEIQRTEQGDSAMYLCASGRKQGEGYTFGSGTRLTVV.